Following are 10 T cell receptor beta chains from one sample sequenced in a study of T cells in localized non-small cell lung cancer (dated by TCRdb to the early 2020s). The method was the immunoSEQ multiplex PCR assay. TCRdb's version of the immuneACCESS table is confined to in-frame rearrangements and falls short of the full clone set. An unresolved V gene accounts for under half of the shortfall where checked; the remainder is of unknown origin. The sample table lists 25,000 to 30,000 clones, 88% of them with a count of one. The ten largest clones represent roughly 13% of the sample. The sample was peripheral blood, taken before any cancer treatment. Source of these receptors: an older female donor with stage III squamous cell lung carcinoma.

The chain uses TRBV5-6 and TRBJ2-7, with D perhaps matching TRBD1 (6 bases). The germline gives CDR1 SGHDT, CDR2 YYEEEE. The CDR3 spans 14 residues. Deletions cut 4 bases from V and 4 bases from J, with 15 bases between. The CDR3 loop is CASSLGTRWYEQYF. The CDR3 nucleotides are TGTGCCAGCAGCCTGGGGACAAGGTGGTACGAGCAGTACTTC. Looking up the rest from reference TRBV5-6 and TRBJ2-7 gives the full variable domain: DAGVTQSPTHLIKTRGQQVTLRCSPKSGHDTVSWYQQALGQGPQFIFQYYEEEERQRGNFPDRFSGHQFPNYSSELNVNALLLGDSALYLCASSLGTRWYEQYFGPGTRLTVT.

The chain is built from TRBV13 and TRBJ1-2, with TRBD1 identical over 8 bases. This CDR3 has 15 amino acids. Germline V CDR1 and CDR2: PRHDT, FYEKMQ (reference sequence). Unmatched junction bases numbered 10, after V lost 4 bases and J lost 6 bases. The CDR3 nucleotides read TGTGCCAGCAGCTCCCGAGAGACAGGGGTACATGGCTACACCTTC. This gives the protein CASSSRETGVHGYTF.

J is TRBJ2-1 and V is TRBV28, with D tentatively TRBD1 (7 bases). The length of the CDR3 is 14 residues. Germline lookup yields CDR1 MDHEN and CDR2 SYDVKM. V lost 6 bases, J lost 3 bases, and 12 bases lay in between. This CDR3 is CASRRDSLYNEQFF. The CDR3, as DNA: TGTGCCAGCAGGCGGGACAGTCTCTACAATGAGCAGTTCTTC.

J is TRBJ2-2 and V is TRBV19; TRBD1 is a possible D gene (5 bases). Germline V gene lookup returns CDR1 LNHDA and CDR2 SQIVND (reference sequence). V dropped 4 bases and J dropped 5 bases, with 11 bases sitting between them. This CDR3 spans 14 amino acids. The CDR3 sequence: CASSTGIGTGELFF. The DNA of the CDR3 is TGTGCCAGTAGTACAGGGATTGGTACCGGGGAGCTGTTTTTT.

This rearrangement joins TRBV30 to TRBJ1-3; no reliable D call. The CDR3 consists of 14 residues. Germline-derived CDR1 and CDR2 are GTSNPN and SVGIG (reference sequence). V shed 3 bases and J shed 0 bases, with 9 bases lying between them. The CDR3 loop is CAWRRRDSGNTIYF. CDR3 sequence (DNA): TGTGCCTGGAGGAGGCGGGACTCTGGAAACACCATATATTTT.

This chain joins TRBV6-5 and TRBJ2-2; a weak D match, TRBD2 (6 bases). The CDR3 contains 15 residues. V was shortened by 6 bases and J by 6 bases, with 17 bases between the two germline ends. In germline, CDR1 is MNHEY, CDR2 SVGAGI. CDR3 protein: CASRPGGGMSGELFF. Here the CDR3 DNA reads TGTGCCAGCAGGCCCGGAGGCGGGATGTCCGGGGAGCTGTTTTTT.

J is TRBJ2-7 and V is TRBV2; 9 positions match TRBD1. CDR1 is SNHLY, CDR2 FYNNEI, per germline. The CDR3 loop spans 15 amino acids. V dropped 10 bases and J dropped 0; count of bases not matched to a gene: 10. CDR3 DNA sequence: TGTGCCAACCTGCCCCGGGACAGGGTCTCCTACGAGCAGTACTTC. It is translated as CANLPRDRVSYEQYF.

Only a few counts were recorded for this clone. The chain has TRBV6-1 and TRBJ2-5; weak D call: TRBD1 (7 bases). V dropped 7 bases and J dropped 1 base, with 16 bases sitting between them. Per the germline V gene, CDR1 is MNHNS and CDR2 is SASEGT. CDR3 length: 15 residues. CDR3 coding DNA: TGTGCCAGCACCCGCAGGGGGGACTTCCAAGAGACCCAGTACTTC. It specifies CASTRRGDFQETQYF.

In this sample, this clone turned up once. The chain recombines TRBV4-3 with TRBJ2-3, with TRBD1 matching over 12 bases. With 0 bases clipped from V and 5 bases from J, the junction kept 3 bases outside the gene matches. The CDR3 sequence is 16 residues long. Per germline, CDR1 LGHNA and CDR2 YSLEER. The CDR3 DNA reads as TGCGCCAGCAGCCAAGAGGGACAGGGGGCGAAAGATACGCAGTATTTT. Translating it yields CASSQEGQGAKDTQYF.

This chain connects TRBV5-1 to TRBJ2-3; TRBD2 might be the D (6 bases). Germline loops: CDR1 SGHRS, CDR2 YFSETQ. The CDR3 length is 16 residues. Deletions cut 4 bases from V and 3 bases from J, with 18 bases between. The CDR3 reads CASSQSGTWETDTQYF. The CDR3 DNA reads TGCGCCAGCAGCCAGTCCGGGACTTGGGAGACAGATACGCAGTATTTT.